This T cell receptor beta chain was sequenced during a study of a mutant IDH1 vaccine in newly diagnosed glioma. Whole-study context: Eight vaccinations reached patients in weeks 1, 3, 5, 7, 11, 15, 19 and 23. Study-wide findings and caveats: Vaccine-induced immune responses occurred in approximately 93% of patients.

This CDR3 spans 13 amino acids. V was clipped by 11 bases and J by 2 bases, with 12 bases between them. The germline gives CDR1 MNHEY, CDR2 SVGAGI. Only in-frame clones appear in the TCRdb table, and some are missing; sequencing was by immunoSEQ multiplex PCR. The table lists approximately 24,000 clones, about 77% of them singletons. This clone occurred once. Its matching antigen is unknown. Other DNA sequences in this sample translate to the same CDR3. This sample's time point: week 5, during vaccination. Topical imiquimod accompanied each vaccine dose, which consisted of 300 ug of mutant IDH1 20-mer peptide. Donors had new WHO grade 3 or 4 IDH1-mutant, ATRX-lost astrocytomas.

The chain combines TRBV6-5 with TRBJ2-2; maybe TRBD2 (6 bases). This specimen was PBMCs, taken from a glioma patient whose treatment included an IDH1 peptide vaccine. The TCR sequence derives from a man in his forties with glioma. CDR3 in DNA: TGTGCCGCTCGGGGGTCTAACACCGGGGAGCTGTTTTTT. It is translated as CAARGSNTGELFF.